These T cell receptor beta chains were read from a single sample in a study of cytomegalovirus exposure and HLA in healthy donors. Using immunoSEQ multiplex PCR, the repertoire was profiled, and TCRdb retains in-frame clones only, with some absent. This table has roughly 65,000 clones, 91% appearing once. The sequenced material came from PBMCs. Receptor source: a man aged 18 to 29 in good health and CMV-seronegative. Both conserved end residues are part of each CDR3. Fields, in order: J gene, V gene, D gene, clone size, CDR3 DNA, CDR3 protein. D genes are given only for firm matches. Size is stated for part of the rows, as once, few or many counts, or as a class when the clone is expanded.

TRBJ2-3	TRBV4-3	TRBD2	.	TGCGCCAGCAGCCAAGAGTGGGCTAGCGGGAGATTGGATACGCAGTATTTT	CASSQEWASGRLDTQYF
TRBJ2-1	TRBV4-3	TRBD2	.	TGCGCCAGCAGCCGCCTCATCGGTGGTAGCGGGAGGGCCCCCCACAATGAGCAGTTCTTC	CASSRLIGGSGRAPHNEQFF
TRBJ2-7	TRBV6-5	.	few	TGTGCCAGCAGTCAACAGGGTGCCTACGAGCAGTACTTC	CASSQQGAYEQYF
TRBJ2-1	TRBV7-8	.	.	TGTGCCAGCAGCTTAGAGGGGATTAGGGGCAATGAGCAGTTCTTC	CASSLEGIRGNEQFF
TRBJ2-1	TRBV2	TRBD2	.	TGTGCCAGCAGTTACGGGACTAGCGGGGGAGCGTTAAATGAGCAGTTCTTC	CASSYGTSGGALNEQFF
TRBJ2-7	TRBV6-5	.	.	TGTGCCAGCACCAAGCCCGGGGTTTTCGAGCAGTACTTC	CASTKPGVFEQYF
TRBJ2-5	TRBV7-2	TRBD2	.	TGTGCCAGCAGCGGCGGGACTACTTTGGGTGAGACCCAGTACTTC	CASSGGTTLGETQYF
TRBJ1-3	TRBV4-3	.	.	TGCGCCAGCAGCCAAGCCAGGGCGGACACCATATATTTT	CASSQARADTIYF
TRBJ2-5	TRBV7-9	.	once	TGTGCCAGCAGCTCCCTCCTAGGGGCCCAGTACTTC	CASSSLLGAQYF
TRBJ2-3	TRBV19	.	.	TGTGCCAGTAGTATCAGGGGGGCAGATACGCAGTATTTT	CASSIRGADTQYF
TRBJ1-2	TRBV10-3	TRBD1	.	TGTGCCAACTCAGCGGGACAGGGGGTCTCTGGCTACACCTTC	CANSAGQGVSGYTF
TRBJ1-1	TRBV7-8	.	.	TGTGCCAGCAGACCAACTCCCACAGGGCGCGACACTGAAGCTTTCTTT	CASRPTPTGRDTEAFF
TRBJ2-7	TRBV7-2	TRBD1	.	TGTGCCAGCAGCTTACCACCGGGACAGGGCTCCTACGAGCAGTACTTC	CASSLPPGQGSYEQYF
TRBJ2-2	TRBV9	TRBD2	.	TGTGCCAGCAGCCCTGGACTAGCGAACGCGAACGCGAACACCGGGGAGCTGTTTTTT	CASSPGLANANANTGELFF
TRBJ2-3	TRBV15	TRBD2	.	TGTGCCACCAGCAGAGACCGGGCTAGCGGCTCGAATACGCAGTATTTT	CATSRDRASGSNTQYF
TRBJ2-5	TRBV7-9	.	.	TGTGCCAGCAGCTCACAAGAGACCCAGTACTTC	CASSSQETQYF
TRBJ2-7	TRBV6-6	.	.	TGTGCCAGCAGTTACCAGGGGCAGTACGAGCAGTACTTC	CASSYQGQYEQYF
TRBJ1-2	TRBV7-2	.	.	TGTGCCAGCAGCTTAGTCCAGAAATATGGCTACACCTTC	CASSLVQKYGYTF
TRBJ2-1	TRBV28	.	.	TGTGCCAGCAGTTTGATTGTGGGAGAATCACGGTATGAGCAGTTCTTC	CASSLIVGESRYEQFF
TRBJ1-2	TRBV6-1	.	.	TGTGCCAGCAGTGAAGTTGGAGATGGCTACACCTTC	CASSEVGDGYTF
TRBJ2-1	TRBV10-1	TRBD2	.	TGCGCCAGCAGTACTAGCGCATGCAGGAACAATGAGCAGTTCTTC	CASSTSACRNNEQFF
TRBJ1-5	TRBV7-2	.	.	TGTGCCAGCAGCCCGGGGGGAGGGTATAGCAATCAGCCCCAGCATTTT	CASSPGGGYSNQPQHF
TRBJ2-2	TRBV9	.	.	TGTGCCAGCAGCCCCCGGGAGTACACCGGGGAGCTGTTTTTT	CASSPREYTGELFF
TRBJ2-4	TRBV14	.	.	TGTGCCAGCAGCCAAGCTGGGGCTCAAAACATTCAGTACTTC	CASSQAGAQNIQYF
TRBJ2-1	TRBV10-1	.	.	TGCGCCAGCATGTGCGCCGTAGGACTGCATGAGCAGTTCTTC	CASMCAVGLHEQFF
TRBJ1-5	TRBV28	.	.	TGTGCCATTACCGCCGGGAGAACATATAGCAATCAGCCCCAGCATTTT	CAITAGRTYSNQPQHF
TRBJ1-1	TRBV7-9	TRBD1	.	TGTGCCAGCAGCTTAGCGACAGGGGGTGGAAACACTGAAGCTTTCTTT	CASSLATGGGNTEAFF
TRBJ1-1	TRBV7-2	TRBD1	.	TGTGCCAGCAGCCTGGGGAGCAGGGGGCGAAGCACTGAAGCTTTCTTT	CASSLGSRGRSTEAFF
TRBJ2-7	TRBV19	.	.	TGTGCCGGTAGTAGCTATCGGAGCGCGCGCTCCTACGAGCAGTACTTC	CAGSSYRSARSYEQYF
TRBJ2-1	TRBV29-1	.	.	TGCAGCGTTGTTGCGGTGGGGGCACCTTACAATGAGCAGTTCTTC	CSVVAVGAPYNEQFF
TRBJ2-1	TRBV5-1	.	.	TGCGCCAGCAGCTCTGAGCCTTACAATGAGCAGTTCTTC	CASSSEPYNEQFF
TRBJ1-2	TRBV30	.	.	TGTGCCTGGAGTGCGGGACTCAACTATGGCTACACCTTC	CAWSAGLNYGYTF
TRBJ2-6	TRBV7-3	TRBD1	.	TGTGCCAGCAGCACACAGGGGTCTGGGGCCAACGTCCTGACTTTC	CASSTQGSGANVLTF
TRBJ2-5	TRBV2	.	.	TGTGCCAGCAGCCTGGGACTTCGAGAGACCCAGTACTTC	CASSLGLRETQYF
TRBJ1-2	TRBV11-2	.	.	TGTGCCAGCAGCTTAGGGAACAGCGGCGGCTATGGCTACACCTTC	CASSLGNSGGYGYTF
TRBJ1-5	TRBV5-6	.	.	TGTGCCAGCAGCGCAACAGGCTTTGGTCAGCCCCAGCATTTT	CASSATGFGQPQHF
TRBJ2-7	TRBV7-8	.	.	TGTGCCAGCAGCTTCCGGGTCAACTTAGTGTACGAGCAGTACTTC	CASSFRVNLVYEQYF
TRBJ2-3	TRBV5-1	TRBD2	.	TGCGCCAGCAGCCCGGGCGCTAGCGGGGCAGATACGCAGTATTTT	CASSPGASGADTQYF
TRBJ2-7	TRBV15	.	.	TGTGCCACCAGCAGAGGGGGCGGTGGCTCCTACGAGCAGTACTTC	CATSRGGGGSYEQYF
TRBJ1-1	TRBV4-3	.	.	TGCGCCAGCAGCGCGCGGTTGAACACTGAAGCTTTCTTT	CASSARLNTEAFF
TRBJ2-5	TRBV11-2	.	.	TGTGCCAGCAGCTTAGATGCGGGCTTGCAGACCCAGTACTTC	CASSLDAGLQTQYF
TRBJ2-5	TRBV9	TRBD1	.	TGTGCCAGCAGCGTCTCGGACAGGGGTCAAGAGACCCAGTACTTC	CASSVSDRGQETQYF
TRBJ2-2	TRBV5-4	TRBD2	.	TGTGCCAGCAGCTTGGGCGGACTAGCGGGAGTAACCGGGGAGCTGTTTTTT	CASSLGGLAGVTGELFF
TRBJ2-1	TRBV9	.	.	TGTGCCAGCAGCTACAGGGCAGAGAACCTAAATGAGCAGTTCTTC	CASSYRAENLNEQFF
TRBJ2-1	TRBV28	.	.	TGTGCCAGCAGTCCCCTCCGCTCCCTGACTACTGAGCAGTTCTTC	CASSPLRSLTTEQFF
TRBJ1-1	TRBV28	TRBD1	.	TGTGCCAGCCTCCTCCCAGGGGGCTACACTGAAGCTTTCTTT	CASLLPGGYTEAFF
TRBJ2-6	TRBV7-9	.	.	TGTGCCAGCAGCTTAGACCCCTACTCTGGGGCCAACGTCCTGACTTTC	CASSLDPYSGANVLTF
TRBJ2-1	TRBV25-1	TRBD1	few	TGTGCCAGCAGTGAAGATAACAGGGGGCAGTTCTTC	CASSEDNRGQFF
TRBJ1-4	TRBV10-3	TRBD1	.	TGTGCCATCAACCGAGACAGGGGGGATGAAAAACTGTTTTTT	CAINRDRGDEKLFF
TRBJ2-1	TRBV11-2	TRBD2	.	TGTGCCAGCAGCTTGGGACTAGCGGGAGACCCAGCCTACAATGAGCAGTTCTTC	CASSLGLAGDPAYNEQFF
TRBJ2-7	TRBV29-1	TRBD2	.	TGCAGCGTTGAAGAGGCTAGCGGGGACTACGAGCAGTACTTC	CSVEEASGDYEQYF